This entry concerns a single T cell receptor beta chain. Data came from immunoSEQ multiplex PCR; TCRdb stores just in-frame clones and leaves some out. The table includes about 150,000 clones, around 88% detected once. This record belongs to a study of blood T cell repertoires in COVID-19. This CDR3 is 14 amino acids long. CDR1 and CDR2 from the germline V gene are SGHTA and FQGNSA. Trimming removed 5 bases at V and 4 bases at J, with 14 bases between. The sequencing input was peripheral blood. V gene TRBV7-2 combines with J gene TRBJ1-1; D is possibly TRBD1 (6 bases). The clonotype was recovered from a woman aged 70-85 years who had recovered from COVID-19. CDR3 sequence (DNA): TGTGCCAGCAGCCGGACAGACTTGAGCACTGAAGCTTTCTTT. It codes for CASSRTDLSTEAFF.